This TCR beta chain was sequenced in a study of CD8 T cells in Susac syndrome. Random hexamers were used to reverse transcribe the RNA input (about 0.5 to 1 ug). From the immunoSEQ multiplex PCR reads, TCRdb called clonotypes with MiXCR, one entry per CDR3 protein. The sample consists of about 300,000 distinct CDR3 sequences, 92% of them appearing once. This CDR3 comprises 15 residues. V lost 5 bases and J 7 bases, leaving 17 bases between the germline ends. The TCR sequence derives from a human donor with multiple sclerosis. Sequencing input: CD4+ T cells from PBMCs. The V and J genes are TRBV12-3 or TRBV12-4 and TRBJ1-4; possible D gene TRBD1, 5 bases. In DNA, the CDR3 is TGTGCCAGCAGTCTCGCGGGGAGGGGCGGTGAAAAACTGTTTTTT. Its translation: CASSLAGRGGEKLFF.